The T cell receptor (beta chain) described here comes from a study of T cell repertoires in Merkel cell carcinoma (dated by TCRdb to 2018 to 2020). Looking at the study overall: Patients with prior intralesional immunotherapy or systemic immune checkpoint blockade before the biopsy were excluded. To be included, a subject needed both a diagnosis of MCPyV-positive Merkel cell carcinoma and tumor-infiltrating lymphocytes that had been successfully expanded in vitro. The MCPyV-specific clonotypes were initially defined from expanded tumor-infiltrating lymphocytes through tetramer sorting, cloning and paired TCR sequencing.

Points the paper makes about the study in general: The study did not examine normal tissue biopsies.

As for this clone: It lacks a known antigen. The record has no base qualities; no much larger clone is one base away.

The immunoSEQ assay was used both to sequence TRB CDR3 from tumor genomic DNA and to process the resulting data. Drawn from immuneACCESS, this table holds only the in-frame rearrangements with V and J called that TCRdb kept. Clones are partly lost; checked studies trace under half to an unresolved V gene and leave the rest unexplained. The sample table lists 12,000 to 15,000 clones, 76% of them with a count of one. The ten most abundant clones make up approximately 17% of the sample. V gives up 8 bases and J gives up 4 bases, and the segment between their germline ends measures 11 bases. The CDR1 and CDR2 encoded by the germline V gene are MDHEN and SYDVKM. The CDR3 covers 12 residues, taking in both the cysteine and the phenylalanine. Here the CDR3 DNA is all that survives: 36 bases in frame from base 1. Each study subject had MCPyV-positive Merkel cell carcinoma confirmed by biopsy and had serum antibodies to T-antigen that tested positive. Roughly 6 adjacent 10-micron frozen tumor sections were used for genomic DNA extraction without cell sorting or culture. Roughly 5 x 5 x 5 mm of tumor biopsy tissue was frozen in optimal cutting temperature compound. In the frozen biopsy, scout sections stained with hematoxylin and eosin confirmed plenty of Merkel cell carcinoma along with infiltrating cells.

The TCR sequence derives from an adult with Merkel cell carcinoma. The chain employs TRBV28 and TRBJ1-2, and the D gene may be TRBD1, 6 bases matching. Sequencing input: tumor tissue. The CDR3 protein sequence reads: CASATGVYGYTF. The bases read TGTGCCAGCGCGACAGGCGTCTATGGCTACACCTTC.